The 30 T cell receptor beta chains listed next were all sequenced from one sample in a study of blood T cell repertoires in COVID-19. The protocol was immunoSEQ multiplex PCR, while the TCRdb copy is restricted to in-frame clones and leaves out a portion. There are 45,000 to 60,000 clones in the sample; around nine tenths occur only once, and 6.5% to 8% lies in the top ten. The sequenced material came from peripheral blood. All receptors come from a human donor with active COVID-19. The donor label of this sample is uncertain.

This clone was counted once. DNA for the CDR3: TGTGCCAGCAGCGTAGCGCGTCAGGGAACCTACGAGCAGTACTTC. Translation gives CASSVARQGTYEQYF. J is TRBJ2-7 and V is TRBV9, with D perhaps TRBD1 (5 bases). The V end lost 0 bases, the J end lost 2 bases, and 12 bases lay between the germline ends. The germline V gene has CDR1 SGDLS and CDR2 YYNGEE. The CDR3 is 15 residues long. Combining the CDR3 with reference TRBV9 and TRBJ2-7 gives the whole variable domain DSGVTQTPKHLITATGQRVTLRCSPRSGDLSVYWYQQSLDQGLQFLIQYYNGEERAKGNILERFSAQQFPDLHSELNLSSLELGDSALYFCASSVARQGTYEQYFGPGTRLTVT.

The rearrangement links TRBV12-2 to TRBJ2-1; TRBD2 is the table's D call, not checked against the DNA. TRBV12-2 is a documented pseudogene. This CDR3 is 15 amino acids long. The CDR3: CASRFLSRDQNEQFF. In DNA form, the CDR3 reads TGTGCAAGTCGTTTCCTTTCTCGGGATCAAAATGAGCAGTTCTTC.

This clone is a singleton in its sample. V usage is TRBV4-3 and J usage is TRBJ2-1; tentative D call: TRBD1 (6 bases). The germline CDR1 and CDR2 sequences are LGHNA and YSLEER. This CDR3 is built from 17 residues. The V and J ends lost 0 bases and 1 base respectively, with 13 bases between them. The CDR3 region is CASSQDSLQGSYNEQFF. The CDR3 DNA is TGCGCCAGCAGCCAAGATTCGCTACAGGGATCCTACAATGAGCAGTTCTTC.

V gene TRBV5-1 combines with J gene TRBJ1-2; 7 positions match TRBD1. Unmatched junction bases numbered 6, after V lost 5 bases and J lost 8 bases. The CDR3 runs to 12 residues. Germline V gene lookup returns CDR1 SGHRS and CDR2 YFSETQ. CDR3 residues: CASRRGQEGYTF. The DNA of the CDR3 is TGCGCCAGCAGAAGGGGGCAGGAAGGCTACACCTTC.

The chain couples TRBV28 to TRBJ2-7, with D possibly TRBD1 on 7 matching bases. CDR3 size: 14 residues. CDR1 is MDHEN, CDR2 SYDVKM, per germline. V was shortened by 7 bases and J by 4 bases, with 17 bases between the two germline ends. The CDR3 loop reads CASKAAGGNYEQYF. CDR3 nucleotides: TGTGCCAGCAAGGCGGCAGGGGGGAATTACGAGCAGTACTTC.

In nucleotides, the CDR3 is TGCGCCAGCAGCTTGGGAGCGGGGGGTGTCAATGAGCAGTTCTTC. Amino acids: CASSLGAGGVNEQFF. V is TRBV5-1 and J is TRBJ2-1; 9 nucleotides agree with TRBD2. Germline CDR1 is SGHRS and CDR2 is YFSETQ. Trimming took 0 bases from V and 6 from J; bases not matched to a gene: 4. This CDR3 is 15 amino acids long.

The chain carries TRBV6-2 or TRBV6-3 and TRBJ2-7, with D perhaps TRBD2 (6 bases). The CDR3 runs 13 residues. Germline V lookup: CDR1 MNHEY, CDR2 SVGEGT. The V end lost 6 bases, the J end lost 2 bases, and 11 bases lay between the germline ends. The CDR3 here is CASSQRRAYEQYF. The CDR3 nucleotides read TGTGCCAGCAGCCAACGGAGGGCCTACGAGCAGTACTTC.

This clone was counted a few times. The J gene is TRBJ2-2, the V gene TRBV7-3; 7 bases map to TRBD2. Germline V gene data show CDR1 as SGHTA and CDR2 as FQGTGA. J gave up 6 bases and V 5 bases, and 3 bases lay outside the gene matches. The CDR3 totals 13 residues. CDR3 sequence reads: CASSRTSPGELFF. In nucleotides, the CDR3 is TGTGCCAGCAGCCGGACTAGTCCCGGGGAGCTGTTTTTT.

This chain joins TRBV5-5 and TRBJ2-4; D is uncertain. From germline, CDR1 is SGHKS and CDR2 YYEKEE (reference sequence). V was trimmed by 4 bases and J by 0 bases, leaving 8 bases between them. The length of the CDR3 is 14 residues. The CDR3 sequence is CASSPTVAKNIQYF. The CDR3 nucleotides are TGTGCCAGCAGCCCCACAGTAGCCAAAAACATTCAGTACTTC.

The V gene is TRBV6-5, the J gene TRBJ2-1, with D tentatively TRBD1 (5 bases). CDR1 is MNHEY and CDR2 is SVGAGI in the germline V gene. V lost 7 bases and J 3 bases, leaving 13 bases between the germline ends. The CDR3 has 14 amino acids. The CDR3 is CASKATAFYNEQFF. Here the CDR3 DNA reads TGTGCCAGCAAGGCGACAGCCTTCTACAATGAGCAGTTCTTC.

CDR3 region: CASSHRGGYEQYF. CDR3 nucleotides: TGTGCCAGCAGCCATAGGGGGGGCTACGAGCAGTACTTC. The genes are TRBV3-1 (or the pseudogene TRBV3-2) and TRBJ2-7, with a tentative D call TRBD2 (7 bases). The CDR3 loop spans 13 amino acids. The germline V gene encodes CDR1 LGHDT and CDR2 YNNKEL (reference sequence). Trimming took off 3 bases at V and 3 bases at J, with 9 bases between the two ends.

The V call is TRBV11-2, the J call TRBJ2-1; TRBD2 aligns across 8 bases. Germline assignment: CDR1 SGHAT and CDR2 FQNNGV. The V segment lost 5 bases and the J segment 8 bases; nucleotides outside the gene matches: 14. The CDR3 has 16 amino acids. CDR3 loop: CASSPPQNLAGHEQFF. The CDR3 region has the DNA TGTGCCAGCAGCCCCCCCCAGAACCTAGCGGGCCATGAGCAGTTCTTC.

The V and J genes are TRBV5-1 and TRBJ1-4, with D perhaps TRBD1 (6 bases). V was cut by 4 bases and J by 4 bases, with 11 bases left in between. Germline V lookup: CDR1 SGHRS, CDR2 YFSETQ. The CDR3 has 14 amino acids. The CDR3 loop is CASSPRRGNEKLFF. CDR3 DNA: TGCGCCAGCAGCCCCCGCAGGGGTAATGAAAAACTGTTTTTT.

J is TRBJ2-5 and V is TRBV27; TRBD1 might be the D (6 bases). This CDR3 is 19 amino acids long. CDR1 and CDR2 (germline): MNHEY, SMNVEV (reference sequence). Trimming stripped 2 bases from V and 5 bases from J, with 27 bases between. The CDR3 loop reads CASSLRWGAGTTKGETQYF. Written as DNA, the CDR3 is TGTGCCAGCAGTTTACGATGGGGTGCTGGGACAACCAAGGGGGAGACCCAGTACTTC.

This chain joins TRBV11-3 and TRBJ1-1; D unresolved. Germline CDR1 SGHNT, CDR2 YENEEA. V lost 2 bases and J lost 0, with 7 bases in between. The CDR3 runs to 14 residues. The CDR3 spells CASSLTGLNTEAFF. For the CDR3, the DNA is TGTGCCAGCAGCTTAACGGGGTTGAACACTGAAGCTTTCTTT.

On this clone itself: Within the sample, other DNA sequences also encode this same CDR3. J is TRBJ2-5 and V is TRBV6-2 or TRBV6-3; unclear D gene. Trimming left V 3 bases short and J 5 bases short, with 4 bases between. CDR3 size: 11 residues. CDR1 and CDR2 from the germline V gene are MNHEY and SVGEGT. The CDR3 here is CASSYPETQYF. The CDR3 bases are TGTGCCAGCAGTTATCCGGAGACCCAGTACTTC.

This clone has just a few counts. V is TRBV7-9 and J is TRBJ2-2; 9 positions agree with TRBD1. V was clipped by 5 bases and J by 7 bases; unmatched bases: 14. This CDR3 comprises 17 residues. Germline loops: CDR1 SEHNR, CDR2 FQNEAQ (reference sequence). CDR3 sequence: CASSLDSWDREVGELFF. The CDR3 DNA is TGTGCCAGCAGCCTCGACAGTTGGGACAGGGAGGTCGGGGAGCTGTTTTTT.

This chain uses TRBV10-3 with TRBJ2-2; D unclear. This CDR3 spans 14 amino acids. Trimming shortened V by 7 bases and J by 5 bases, and 14 bases separated the two germline ends. The germline CDR1 and CDR2 sequences are ENHRY and SYGVKD. CDR3 residues: CAINKILGTGELFF. DNA for the CDR3: TGTGCCATCAATAAAATTCTAGGTACCGGGGAGCTGTTTTTT.

The chain has TRBV19 and TRBJ2-2, with a tentative D call TRBD1 (6 bases). Trimming left V 8 bases short and J 5 bases short, with 21 bases between. The CDR3 covers 16 residues. Germline V gene sequence: CDR1 LNHDA, CDR2 SQIVND (reference sequence). Here the CDR3 reads CASRGGWGRGTGELFF. Written as DNA, the CDR3 is TGTGCCAGTCGAGGTGGATGGGGGCGCGGAACCGGGGAGCTGTTTTTT.

The chain links TRBV7-8 to TRBJ2-3; no definite D call. The length of the CDR3 is 11 residues. V was clipped by 5 bases and J by 4 bases, with 4 bases between them. The germline V gene has CDR1 SGHVS and CDR2 FQNEAQ. The CDR3 loop reads CASSPADTQYF. The CDR3 DNA reads TGTGCCAGCAGCCCGGCAGATACGCAGTATTTT.

This chain links TRBV3-1 (or the pseudogene TRBV3-2) with TRBJ2-3; perhaps TRBD2 as D (5 bases). This CDR3 region has 14 residues. The V end lost 4 bases, the J end lost 4 bases, and 12 bases lay between the germline ends. Germline CDR1 and CDR2: LGHDT and YNNKEL (reference sequence). CDR3 nucleotide sequence: TGTGCCAGCAGCCCCCGAGGTAGCGCAGATACGCAGTATTTT. Its translation: CASSPRGSADTQYF.

This clone was picked up a small number of times. The V and J genes are TRBV11-2 and TRBJ2-7; D gene unclear. The CDR3 totals 15 residues. Germline CDR1 reads SGHAT; CDR2 reads FQNNGV. The V end lost 5 bases, the J end lost 1 base, and 15 bases lay between the germline ends. CDR3 nucleotides: TGTGCCAGCAGCGCTAGATCCGACGCGTCCTACGAGCAGTACTTC. Its translation: CASSARSDASYEQYF.

As for this clone: One end of the junction is discordant with germline, which a read error may explain. The rearrangement links TRBV7-7 to TRBJ2-1, with 7 positions matching TRBD1. Germline CDR1 reads SSHAT; CDR2 reads FNYEAQ (reference sequence). This CDR3 has 13 amino acids. This chain's CDR3 is CASSLGQDNEQFF. The CDR3 DNA is TGTGCTAGCAGCTTAGGACAGGACAATGAGCAGTTCTTC. The variable domain in full, completed from reference TRBV7-7 and TRBJ2-1, reads GAGVSQSPRYKVTKRGQDVTLRCDPISSHATLYWYQQALGQGPEFLTYFNYEAQPDKSGLPSDRFSAERPEGSISTLTIQRTEQRDSAMYRCASSLGQDNEQFFGPGTRLTVL.

The V and J genes are TRBV13 and TRBJ1-1, with D possibly TRBD1 on 5 matching bases. Trimming cost V 3 bases and J 5 bases, with 13 bases left between them. The CDR3 totals 14 residues. The V gene's germline CDR1 is PRHDT and CDR2 FYEKMQ (reference sequence). The CDR3: CASSFYSGKTEAFF. The CDR3 region has the DNA TGTGCCAGCAGCTTTTATTCAGGGAAAACTGAAGCTTTCTTT.

CDR3 in amino acids: CASSARSEQYF. The CDR3 DNA reads TGTGCCAGCAGCGCCCGCAGCGAGCAGTACTTC. The J gene is TRBJ2-7, the V gene TRBV6-2 or TRBV6-3; no clear D gene. V lost 6 bases to trimming and J lost 6 bases, with 9 bases between them. The germline CDR1 and CDR2 sequences are MNHEY and SVGEGT. CDR3 size: 11 residues.

The chain combines TRBV10-3 with TRBJ1-2; TRBD1 matches 9 bases. J gave up 8 bases and V 4 bases, and 5 bases lay outside the gene matches. CDR1 and CDR2 from the germline V gene are ENHRY and SYGVKD. The CDR3 has 13 residues. The CDR3 DNA sequence: TGTGCCATCAGTGGCCGGGACAGGGACGGCTACACCTTC. It encodes CAISGRDRDGYTF.

The chain recombines TRBV11-3 with TRBJ1-6, with TRBD1 matching over 8 bases. This CDR3 is 14 amino acids long. V was clipped by 7 bases and J by 7 bases; unmatched bases: 6. CDR1 SGHNT and CDR2 YENEEA come from the germline V gene. CDR3 sequence reads: CASNGQGLNSPLHF. CDR3 DNA: TGTGCCAGCAACGGACAGGGTCTGAATTCACCCCTCCACTTT.

The gene calls are TRBV11-2 and TRBJ1-1; D remains ambiguous. The germline gives CDR1 SGHAT, CDR2 FQNNGV. The CDR3 has 15 amino acids. Trimming took 0 bases from V and 6 from J, leaving 14 bases between them. CDR3 DNA sequence: TGTGCCAGCAGCTTAGATCCCCCACGGGTCTCTGAAGCTTTCTTT. The encoded protein is CASSLDPPRVSEAFF.

This clone was seen just once. The same CDR3 is also encoded by other DNA sequences in this sample. The chain joins TRBV6-5 to TRBJ1-5; D remains ambiguous. Germline CDR1 is MNHEY and CDR2 is SVGAGI. Trimming took 5 bases from V and 0 from J, leaving 5 bases between them. CDR3 length equals 13 residues. As DNA, the CDR3 is TGTGCCAGCAGTCGGGATAGCAATCAGCCCCAGCATTTT. Translating gives CASSRDSNQPQHF.

The CDR3 sequence: CASSVDSSRAFF. CDR3 DNA: TGTGCCAGCAGTGTGGACTCAAGCCGGGCTTTCTTT. This rearrangement joins TRBV2 to TRBJ1-1; D is unclear. The CDR3 totals 12 residues. V lost 4 bases, J lost 11 bases, and 14 bases lay in between. Germline V gene sequence: CDR1 SNHLY, CDR2 FYNNEI.